The clone carrying this T cell receptor (beta chain) has a single count. Per the authors' pipeline: Counts of nucleated cells, estimated from reference gene primer amplification, were obtained. Some clones are missing from TCRdb's copy, which holds only in-frame ones; the method was immunoSEQ multiplex PCR. From that table come the V and J calls and clone size; the DNA was used to work out D and trimming. This table holds some 190,000 clones, approximately 85% found once. These data are taken from a study of blood T cell repertoires in COVID-19. Overall study context: From the United States, Italy and Spain came samples of acute and convalescent COVID-19. From T cells, B-cell-depleted T cells, or PBMCs came the material, which was cDNA or gDNA.

The CDR3 loop spans 12 amino acids. Per the germline V gene, CDR1 is MNHNY and CDR2 is SVGAGI (reference sequence). V gave up 4 bases and J gave up 6 bases, with 9 bases separating them. The chain employs TRBV6-6 and TRBJ1-1, with a tentative D call TRBD1 (5 bases). The sequenced sample consisted of peripheral blood. The clonotype originates from a man at least 80 years old with COVID-19, enrolled during active disease. This chain's CDR3 is CASSLGGAEAFF. The DNA for the CDR3 is TGTGCCAGCAGTTTGGGAGGGGCTGAAGCTTTCTTT.